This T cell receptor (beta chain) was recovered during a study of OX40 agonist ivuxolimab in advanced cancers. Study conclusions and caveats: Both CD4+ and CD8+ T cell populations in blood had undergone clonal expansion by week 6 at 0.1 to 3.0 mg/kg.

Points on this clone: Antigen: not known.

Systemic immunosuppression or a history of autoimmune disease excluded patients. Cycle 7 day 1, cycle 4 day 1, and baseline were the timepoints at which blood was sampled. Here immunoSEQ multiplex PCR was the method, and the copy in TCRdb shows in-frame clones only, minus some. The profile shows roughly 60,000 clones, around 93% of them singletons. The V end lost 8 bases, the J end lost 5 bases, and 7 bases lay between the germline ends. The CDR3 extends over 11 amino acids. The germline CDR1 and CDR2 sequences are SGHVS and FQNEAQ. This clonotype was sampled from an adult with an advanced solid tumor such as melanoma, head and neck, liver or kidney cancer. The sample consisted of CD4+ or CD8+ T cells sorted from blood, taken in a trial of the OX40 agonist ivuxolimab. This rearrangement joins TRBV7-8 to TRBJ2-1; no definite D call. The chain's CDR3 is CASQTDNEQFF. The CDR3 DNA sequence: TGTGCCAGCCAGACGGACAATGAGCAGTTCTTC. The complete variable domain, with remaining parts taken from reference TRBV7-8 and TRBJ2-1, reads GAGVSQSPRYKVAKRGQDVALRCDPISGHVSLFWYQQALGQGPEFLTYFQNEAQLDKSGLPSDRFFAERPEGSVSTLKIQRTQQEDSAVYLCASQTDNEQFFGPGTRLTVL.